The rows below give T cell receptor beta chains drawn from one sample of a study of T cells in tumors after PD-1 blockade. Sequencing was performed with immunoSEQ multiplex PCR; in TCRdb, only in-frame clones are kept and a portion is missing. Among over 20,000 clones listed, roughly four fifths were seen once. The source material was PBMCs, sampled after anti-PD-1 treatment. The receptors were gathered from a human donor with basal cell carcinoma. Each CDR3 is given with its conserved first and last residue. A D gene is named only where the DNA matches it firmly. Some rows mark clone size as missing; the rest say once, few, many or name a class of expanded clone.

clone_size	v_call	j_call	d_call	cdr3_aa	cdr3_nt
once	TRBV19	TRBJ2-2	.	CASSLYTGELFF	TGTGCCAGTAGTCTATACACCGGGGAGCTGTTTTTT
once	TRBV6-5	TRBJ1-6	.	CASSRGTEHSPLHF	TGTGCCAGCAGTCGCGGGACGGAGCATTCACCCCTCCACTTT
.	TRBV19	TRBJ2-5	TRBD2	CASSILGTSGGSETQYF	TGTGCCAGTAGTATTTTGGGAACTAGCGGGGGTTCAGAGACCCAGTACTTC
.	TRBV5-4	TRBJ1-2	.	CASSPDQFYGYTF	TGTGCCAGCAGCCCGGACCAATTCTATGGCTACACCTTC
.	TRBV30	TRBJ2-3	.	CAWSKGADTQYF	TGTGCCTGGAGTAAAGGGGCAGATACGCAGTATTTT
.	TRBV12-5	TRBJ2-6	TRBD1	CASGLVRDSSGANVLTF	TGTGCTAGTGGTTTGGTACGGGACAGCTCTGGGGCCAACGTCCTGACTTTC
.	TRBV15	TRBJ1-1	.	CATSREGTRMAFF	TGTGCCACCAGCAGAGAGGGTACGAGGATGGCTTTCTTT
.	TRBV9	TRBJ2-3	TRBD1	CASSAGQGATDTQYF	TGTGCCAGCAGCGCCGGACAGGGGGCCACAGATACGCAGTATTTT
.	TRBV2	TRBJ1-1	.	CASSGDSMNTEAFF	TGTGCCAGCAGTGGGGACTCGATGAACACTGAAGCTTTCTTT
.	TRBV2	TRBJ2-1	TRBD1	CASSGGTGTHEQFF	TGTGCCAGCAGTGGGGGGACAGGGACCCATGAGCAGTTCTTC
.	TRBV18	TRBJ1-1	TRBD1	CASSRQGLEAFF	TGTGCCAGCTCGCGACAGGGCCTTGAAGCTTTCTTT